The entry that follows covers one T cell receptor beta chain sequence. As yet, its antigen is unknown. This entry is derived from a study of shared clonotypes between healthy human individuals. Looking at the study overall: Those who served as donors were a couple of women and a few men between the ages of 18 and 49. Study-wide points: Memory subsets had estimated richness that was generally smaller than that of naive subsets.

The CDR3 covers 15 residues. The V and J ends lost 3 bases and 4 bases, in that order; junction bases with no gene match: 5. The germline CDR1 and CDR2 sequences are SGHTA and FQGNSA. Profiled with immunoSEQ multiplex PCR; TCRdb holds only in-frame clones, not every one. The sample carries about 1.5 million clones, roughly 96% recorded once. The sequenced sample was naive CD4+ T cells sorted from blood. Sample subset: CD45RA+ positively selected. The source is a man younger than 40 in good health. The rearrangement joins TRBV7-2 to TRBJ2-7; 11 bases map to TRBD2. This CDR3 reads CASSFTGTSGYEQYF. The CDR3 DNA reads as TGTGCCAGCAGCTTTACCGGGACTAGCGGTTACGAGCAGTACTTC.